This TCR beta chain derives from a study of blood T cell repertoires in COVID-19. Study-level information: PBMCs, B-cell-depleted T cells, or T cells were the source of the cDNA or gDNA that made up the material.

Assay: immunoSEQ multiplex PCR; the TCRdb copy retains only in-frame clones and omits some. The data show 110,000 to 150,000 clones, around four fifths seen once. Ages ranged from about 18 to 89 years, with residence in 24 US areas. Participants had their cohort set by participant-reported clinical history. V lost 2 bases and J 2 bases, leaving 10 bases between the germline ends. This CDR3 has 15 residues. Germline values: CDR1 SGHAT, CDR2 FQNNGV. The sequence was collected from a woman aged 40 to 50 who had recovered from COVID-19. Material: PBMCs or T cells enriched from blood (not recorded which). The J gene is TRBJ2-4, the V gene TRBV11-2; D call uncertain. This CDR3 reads CASSLQVDPKNIQYF. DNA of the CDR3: TGTGCCAGCAGCTTACAGGTCGACCCCAAAAACATTCAGTACTTC.